This TCR beta chain was profiled in a study of Ad26.COV2.S vaccination and SARS-CoV-2 variants. This table comes from immunoSEQ multiplex PCR, and its TCRdb copy is limited to in-frame clones, with some not included. The data show about 680,000 clones, approximately 88% seen once. The treatment here: some 20 received Ad26.COV2.S at low or high dose, single or two shots; 5 received placebo; per-sample allocation not given. Day 63 following the first vaccine or placebo injection was when the samples were taken. An adult donor aged 18-55 years was enrolled in Boston. This CDR3 comprises 16 residues. From germline, CDR1 is SGHDN and CDR2 FVKESK. V shed 3 bases and J 5 bases; nucleotides not matched to a gene: 5.

The receptor comes from a person aged 18-65 years who received the Ad26.COV2.S COVID-19 vaccine or a placebo. This sample comprised peripheral blood, obtained in a trial of Ad26.COV2.S vaccine versus placebo. This sequence joins TRBV14 and TRBJ2-5, with 14 bases fitting TRBD2. The CDR3 DNA is TGTGCCAGCAGCCACGGACTAGCGGGGGGCGAGGAGACCCAGTACTTC. Its translation: CASSHGLAGGEETQYF.